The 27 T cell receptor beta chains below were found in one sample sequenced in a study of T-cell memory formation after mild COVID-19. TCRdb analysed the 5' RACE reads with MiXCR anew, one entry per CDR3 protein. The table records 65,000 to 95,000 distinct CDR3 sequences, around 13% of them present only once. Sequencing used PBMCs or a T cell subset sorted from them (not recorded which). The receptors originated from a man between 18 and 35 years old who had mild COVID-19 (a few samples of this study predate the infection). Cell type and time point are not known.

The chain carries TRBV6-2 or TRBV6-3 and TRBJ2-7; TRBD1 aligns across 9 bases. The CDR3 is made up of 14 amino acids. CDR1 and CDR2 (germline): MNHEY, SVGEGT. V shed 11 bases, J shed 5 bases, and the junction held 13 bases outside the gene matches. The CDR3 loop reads CAGDSGQGQDEQYF. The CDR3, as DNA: TGTGCCGGAGACTCGGGACAGGGACAGGACGAGCAGTACTTC.

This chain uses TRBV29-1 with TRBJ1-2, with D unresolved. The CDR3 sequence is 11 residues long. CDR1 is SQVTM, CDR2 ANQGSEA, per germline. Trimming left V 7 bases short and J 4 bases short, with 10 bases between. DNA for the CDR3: TGCAGCGCCGATCACCTCTATGGCTACACCTTC. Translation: CSADHLYGYTF.

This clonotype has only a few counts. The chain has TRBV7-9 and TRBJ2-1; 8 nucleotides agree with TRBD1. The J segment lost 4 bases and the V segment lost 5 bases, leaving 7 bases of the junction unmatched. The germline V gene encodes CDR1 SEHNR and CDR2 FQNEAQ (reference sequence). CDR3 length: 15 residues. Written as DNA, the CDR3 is TGTGCCAGCAGCCCAGCCCAGGGGGCTTACAATGAGCAGTTCTTC. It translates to CASSPAQGAYNEQFF.

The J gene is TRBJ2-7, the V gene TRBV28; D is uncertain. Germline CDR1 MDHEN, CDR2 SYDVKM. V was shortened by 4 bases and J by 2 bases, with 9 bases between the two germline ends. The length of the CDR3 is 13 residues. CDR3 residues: CASSSGPAYEQYV. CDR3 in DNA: TGTGCCAGCAGTTCTGGTCCTGCCTACGAGCAGTACGTC.

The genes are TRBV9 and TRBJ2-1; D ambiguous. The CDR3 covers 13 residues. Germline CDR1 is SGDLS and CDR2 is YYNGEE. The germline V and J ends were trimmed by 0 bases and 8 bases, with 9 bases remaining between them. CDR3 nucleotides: TGTGCCAGCAGCGTAGGGGGTCTCGATGAGCAGTTCTTC. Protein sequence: CASSVGGLDEQFF.

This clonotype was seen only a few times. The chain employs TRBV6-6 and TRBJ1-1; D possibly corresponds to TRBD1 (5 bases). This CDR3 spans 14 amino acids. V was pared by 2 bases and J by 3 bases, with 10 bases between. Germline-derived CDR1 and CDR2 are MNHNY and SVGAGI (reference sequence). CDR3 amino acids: CASSYRAGHTEAFF. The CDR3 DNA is TGTGCCAGCAGTTACAGAGCAGGGCACACTGAAGCTTTCTTT.

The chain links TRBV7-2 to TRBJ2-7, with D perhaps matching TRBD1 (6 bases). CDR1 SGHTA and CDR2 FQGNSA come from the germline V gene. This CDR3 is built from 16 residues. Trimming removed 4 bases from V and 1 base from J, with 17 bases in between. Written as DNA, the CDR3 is TGTGCCAGCAGCTCGCAGGGGATGTCGGGGTCCTACGAGCAGTACTTC. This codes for CASSSQGMSGSYEQYF.

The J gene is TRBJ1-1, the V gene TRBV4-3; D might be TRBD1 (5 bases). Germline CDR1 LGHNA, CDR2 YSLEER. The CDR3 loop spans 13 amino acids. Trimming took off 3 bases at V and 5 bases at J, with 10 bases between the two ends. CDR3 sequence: CASSQREGTEAFF. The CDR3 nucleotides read TGCGCCAGCAGCCAGCGGGAGGGGACTGAAGCTTTCTTT.

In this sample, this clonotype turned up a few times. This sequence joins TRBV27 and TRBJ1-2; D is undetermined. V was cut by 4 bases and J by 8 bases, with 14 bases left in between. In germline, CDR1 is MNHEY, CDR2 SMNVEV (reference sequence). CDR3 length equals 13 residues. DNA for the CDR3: TGTGCCAGCAGTTCCGGGGTTCGTGGGGGCTACACCTTC. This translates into CASSSGVRGGYTF.

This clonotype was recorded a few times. The CDR3 DNA reads TGTGCCAGCAGCTCCCGGGGGGGCTCCTACAATGAGCAGTTCTTC. This codes for CASSSRGGSYNEQFF. The J gene is TRBJ2-1, the V gene TRBV9; TRBD2 agrees at 8 bases. CDR3 length equals 15 residues. The germline CDR1 and CDR2 sequences are SGDLS and YYNGEE. Trimming took 4 bases from V and 0 from J; bases not matched to a gene: 3.

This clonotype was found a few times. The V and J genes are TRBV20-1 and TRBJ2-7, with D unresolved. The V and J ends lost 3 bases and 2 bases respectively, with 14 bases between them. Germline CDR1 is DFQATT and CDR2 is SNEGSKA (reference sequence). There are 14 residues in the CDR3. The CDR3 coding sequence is TGCAGTGCTAGTGGGGTGGGAACCCCCTACGAGCAGTACTTC. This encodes CSASGVGTPYEQYF.

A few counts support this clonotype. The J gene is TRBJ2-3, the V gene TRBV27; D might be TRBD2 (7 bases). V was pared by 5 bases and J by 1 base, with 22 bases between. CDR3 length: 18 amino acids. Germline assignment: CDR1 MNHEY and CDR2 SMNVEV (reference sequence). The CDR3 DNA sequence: TGTGCCAGCAGTCCAGGCTGGATAGGGGGGGCCGGCACAGATACGCAGTATTTT. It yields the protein CASSPGWIGGAGTDTQYF.

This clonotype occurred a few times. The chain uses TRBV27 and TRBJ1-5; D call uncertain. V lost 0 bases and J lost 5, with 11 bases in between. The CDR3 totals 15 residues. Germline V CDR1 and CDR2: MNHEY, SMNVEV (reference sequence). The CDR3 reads CASSLSWGMDQPQHF. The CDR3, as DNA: TGTGCCAGCAGTTTATCATGGGGTATGGATCAGCCCCAGCATTTT.

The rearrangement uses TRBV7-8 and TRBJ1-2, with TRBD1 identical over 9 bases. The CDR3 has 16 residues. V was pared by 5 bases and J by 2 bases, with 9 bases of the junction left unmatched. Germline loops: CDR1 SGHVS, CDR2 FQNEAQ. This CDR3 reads CASSTRRGQGNYGYTF. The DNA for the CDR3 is TGTGCCAGCAGCACCCGGAGGGGACAGGGAAACTATGGCTACACCTTC.

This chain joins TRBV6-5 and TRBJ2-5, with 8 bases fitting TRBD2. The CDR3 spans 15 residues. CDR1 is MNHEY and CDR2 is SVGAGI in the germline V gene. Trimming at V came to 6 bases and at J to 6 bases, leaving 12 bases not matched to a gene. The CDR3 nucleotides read TGTGCCAGCAGCCCCGGGGCGGGGGGTTCGAAGACCCAGTACTTC. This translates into CASSPGAGGSKTQYF.

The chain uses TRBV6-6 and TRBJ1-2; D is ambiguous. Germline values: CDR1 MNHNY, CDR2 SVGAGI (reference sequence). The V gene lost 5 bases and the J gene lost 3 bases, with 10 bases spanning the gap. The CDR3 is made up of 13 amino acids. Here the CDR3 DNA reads TGTGCCAGCAGTGTAGCCCTCCACTATGGCTACACCTTC. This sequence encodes CASSVALHYGYTF.

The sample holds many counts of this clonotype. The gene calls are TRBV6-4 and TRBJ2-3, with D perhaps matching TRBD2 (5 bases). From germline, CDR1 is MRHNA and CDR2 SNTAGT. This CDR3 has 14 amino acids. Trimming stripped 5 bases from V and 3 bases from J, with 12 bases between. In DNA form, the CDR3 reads TGTGCCAGCAGTCTAGCTTCAGGAACAGATACGCAGTATTTT. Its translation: CASSLASGTDTQYF.

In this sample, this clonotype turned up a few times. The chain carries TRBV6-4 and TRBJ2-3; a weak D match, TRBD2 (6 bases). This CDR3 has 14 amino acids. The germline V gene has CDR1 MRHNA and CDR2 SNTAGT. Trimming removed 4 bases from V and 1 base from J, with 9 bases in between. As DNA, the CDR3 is TGTGCCAGCAGTGTAACGGGAGGCACAGATACGCAGTATTTT. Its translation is CASSVTGGTDTQYF.

CDR3 amino acids: CASSLPLTDTQYF. The CDR3, as DNA: TGTGCCAGCAGCTTGCCGTTAACAGATACGCAGTATTTT. The chain uses TRBV7-9 and TRBJ2-3; D not resolved. Germline CDR1 and CDR2: SEHNR and FQNEAQ (reference sequence). V shed 3 bases and J shed 3 bases, with 7 bases lying between them. CDR3 length: 13 residues.

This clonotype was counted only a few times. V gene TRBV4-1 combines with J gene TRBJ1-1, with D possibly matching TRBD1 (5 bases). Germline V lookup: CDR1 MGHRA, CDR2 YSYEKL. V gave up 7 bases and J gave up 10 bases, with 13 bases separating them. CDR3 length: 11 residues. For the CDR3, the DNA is TGCGCCAGCAACGGCGGGACGGGAGCTTTCTTT. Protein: CASNGGTGAFF.

The CDR3 coding sequence is TGTGCCAGTGACGAGGCGCGGACGAACACTGAAGCTTTCTTT. The encoded protein is CASDEARTNTEAFF. The genes are TRBV2 and TRBJ1-1; no definite D call. CDR3 size: 14 residues. CDR1 and CDR2 from the germline V gene are SNHLY and FYNNEI. V lost 9 bases and J lost 1, with 15 bases in between.

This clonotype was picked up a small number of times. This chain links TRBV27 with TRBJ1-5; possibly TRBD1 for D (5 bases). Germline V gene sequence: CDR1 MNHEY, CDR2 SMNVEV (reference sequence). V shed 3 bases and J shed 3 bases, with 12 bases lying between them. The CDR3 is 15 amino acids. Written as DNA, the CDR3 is TGTGCCAGCAGTTTTTCCTACAGGAACAATCAGCCCCAGCATTTT. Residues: CASSFSYRNNQPQHF.

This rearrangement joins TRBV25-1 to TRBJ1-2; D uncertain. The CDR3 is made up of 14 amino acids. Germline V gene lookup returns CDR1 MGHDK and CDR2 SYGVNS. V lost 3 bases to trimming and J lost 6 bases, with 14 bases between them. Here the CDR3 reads CASSDLSEVNGYTF. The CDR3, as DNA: TGTGCCAGCAGTGATTTGTCGGAGGTCAATGGCTACACCTTC.

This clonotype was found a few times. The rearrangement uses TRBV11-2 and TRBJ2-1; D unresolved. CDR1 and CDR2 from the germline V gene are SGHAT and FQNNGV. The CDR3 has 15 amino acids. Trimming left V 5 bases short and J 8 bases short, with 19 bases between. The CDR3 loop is CASSRGQTWVDEQFF. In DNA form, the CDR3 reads TGTGCCAGCAGCCGCGGCCAGACGTGGGTCGATGAGCAGTTCTTC.

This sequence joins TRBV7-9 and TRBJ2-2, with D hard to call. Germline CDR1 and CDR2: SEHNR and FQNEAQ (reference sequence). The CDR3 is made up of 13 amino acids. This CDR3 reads CAGRSSNTGELFF. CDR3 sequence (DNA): TGTGCTGGAAGGAGTTCGAACACCGGGGAGCTGTTTTTT.

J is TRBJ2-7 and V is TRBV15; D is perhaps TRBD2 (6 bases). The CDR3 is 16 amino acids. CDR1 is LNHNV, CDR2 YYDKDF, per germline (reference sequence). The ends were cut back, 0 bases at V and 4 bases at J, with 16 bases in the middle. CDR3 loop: CATSRDWAGNGYEQYF. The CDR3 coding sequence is TGTGCCACCAGCAGAGATTGGGCGGGGAATGGATACGAGCAGTACTTC.

The CDR3 spells CASSLRLAEGDTQYF. CDR3 nucleotides: TGCGCCAGCAGCTTGAGACTAGCGGAGGGAGATACGCAGTATTTT. This chain connects TRBV5-1 to TRBJ2-3; 9 nucleotides agree with TRBD2. This CDR3 is built from 15 residues. With 1 base clipped from V and 5 bases from J, the junction kept 5 bases outside the gene matches. The germline gives CDR1 SGHRS, CDR2 YFSETQ.